Listed below are T cell receptor beta chains from one sample, sequenced in a study of cytomegalovirus exposure and HLA in healthy donors. TCRdb's table, derived via immunoSEQ multiplex PCR, lists solely in-frame clones and lacks some. Altogether some 130,000 clones are present, less than 80% being singletons, with the ten largest covering roughly 4%. The material sequenced was PBMCs. These receptors were obtained from a man between 50 and 59 years old in good health and CMV-seropositive. The CDR3 runs from the conserved cysteine through the conserved F or W. D genes are given only for firm matches. Rows give clone size only sometimes, using once, few, many, or a class for an expanded clone.

d_call: .
j_call: TRBJ1-1
v_call: TRBV2
clone_size: .
cdr3_aa: CASRRGLPAFF
cdr3_nt: TGTGCCAGCAGGAGGGGGTTACCCGCTTTCTTT

d_call: .
j_call: TRBJ2-4
v_call: TRBV29-1
clone_size: .
cdr3_aa: CSARALGDIQYF
cdr3_nt: TGCAGCGCCAGAGCGTTAGGAGACATTCAGTACTTC

d_call: TRBD2
j_call: TRBJ2-1
v_call: TRBV19
clone_size: .
cdr3_aa: CASSMGRASGGAAYNEQFF
cdr3_nt: TGTGCCAGTAGTATGGGTCGGGCTAGCGGGGGGGCGGCCTACAATGAGCAGTTCTTC

d_call: .
j_call: TRBJ2-2
v_call: TRBV25-1
clone_size: .
cdr3_aa: CASRFSGANTGELFF
cdr3_nt: TGTGCCAGCAGATTTAGCGGTGCGAACACCGGGGAGCTGTTTTTT

d_call: TRBD1
j_call: TRBJ1-1
v_call: TRBV6-1
clone_size: few
cdr3_aa: CASSVTGRMEAFF
cdr3_nt: TGTGCCAGCAGTGTGACAGGGCGAATGGAAGCTTTCTTT

d_call: TRBD1
j_call: TRBJ2-1
v_call: TRBV4-3
clone_size: .
cdr3_aa: CASSQAGRGFYNEQFF
cdr3_nt: TGCGCCAGCAGCCAGGCGGGCAGGGGGTTTTACAATGAGCAGTTCTTC

d_call: TRBD1
j_call: TRBJ1-2
v_call: TRBV4-1
clone_size: .
cdr3_aa: CASSQDGTGGLGYGYTF
cdr3_nt: TGCGCCAGCAGCCAAGACGGGACAGGGGGGCTGGGGTATGGCTACACCTTC

d_call: .
j_call: TRBJ1-1
v_call: TRBV29-1
clone_size: few
cdr3_aa: CSVGGQNTEAFF
cdr3_nt: TGCAGCGTTGGGGGCCAGAACACTGAAGCTTTCTTT

d_call: TRBD2
j_call: TRBJ2-1
v_call: TRBV9
clone_size: .
cdr3_aa: CASSVVLGGGTNEQFF
cdr3_nt: TGTGCCAGCAGCGTAGTACTCGGCGGGGGGACCAATGAGCAGTTCTTC

d_call: TRBD1
j_call: TRBJ1-1
v_call: TRBV5-3
clone_size: .
cdr3_aa: CARSLTGGRAEAFF
cdr3_nt: TGTGCCAGAAGCTTAACAGGGGGACGCGCTGAAGCTTTCTTT

d_call: .
j_call: TRBJ2-7
v_call: TRBV11-2
clone_size: .
cdr3_aa: CASSVDGTYEQYF
cdr3_nt: TGTGCCAGCAGCGTGGACGGGACCTACGAGCAGTACTTC

d_call: TRBD2
j_call: TRBJ2-1
v_call: TRBV6-5
clone_size: .
cdr3_aa: CASSQRGGLINEQFF
cdr3_nt: TGTGCCAGCAGTCAGCGGGGGGGCCTTATAAATGAGCAGTTCTTC

d_call: TRBD1
j_call: TRBJ1-1
v_call: TRBV29-1
clone_size: many
cdr3_aa: CSVVDPGDRANRNTEAFF
cdr3_nt: TGCAGCGTTGTAGATCCTGGGGACAGGGCCAATCGTAACACTGAAGCTTTCTTT

d_call: TRBD1
j_call: TRBJ1-2
v_call: TRBV5-5
clone_size: .
cdr3_aa: CASSLALDRVGYGYTF
cdr3_nt: TGTGCCAGCAGCTTGGCCCTGGACAGGGTCGGTTATGGCTACACCTTC

d_call: TRBD1
j_call: TRBJ2-2
v_call: TRBV5-4
clone_size: .
cdr3_aa: CASRTGGDSNTGELFF
cdr3_nt: TGTGCCAGCCGGACAGGGGGTGACTCCAACACCGGGGAGCTGTTTTTT